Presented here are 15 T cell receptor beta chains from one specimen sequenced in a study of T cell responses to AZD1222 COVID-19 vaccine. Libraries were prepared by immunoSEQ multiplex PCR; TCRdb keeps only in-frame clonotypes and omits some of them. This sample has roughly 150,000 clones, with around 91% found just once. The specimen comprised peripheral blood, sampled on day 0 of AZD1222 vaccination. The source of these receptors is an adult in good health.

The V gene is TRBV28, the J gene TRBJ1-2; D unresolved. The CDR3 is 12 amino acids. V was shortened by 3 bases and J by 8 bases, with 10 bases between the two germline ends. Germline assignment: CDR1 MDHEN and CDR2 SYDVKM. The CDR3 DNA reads TGTGCCAGCAGTTTCGGGGTCGGCGGCTACACCTTC. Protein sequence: CASSFGVGGYTF.

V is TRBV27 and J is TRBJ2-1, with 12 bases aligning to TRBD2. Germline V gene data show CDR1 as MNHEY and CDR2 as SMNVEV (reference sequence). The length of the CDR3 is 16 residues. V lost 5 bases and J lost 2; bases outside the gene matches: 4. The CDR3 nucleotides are TGTGCCAGCAGTGCACGACTAGCGGGGGCCTACAATGAGCAGTTCTTC. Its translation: CASSARLAGAYNEQFF.

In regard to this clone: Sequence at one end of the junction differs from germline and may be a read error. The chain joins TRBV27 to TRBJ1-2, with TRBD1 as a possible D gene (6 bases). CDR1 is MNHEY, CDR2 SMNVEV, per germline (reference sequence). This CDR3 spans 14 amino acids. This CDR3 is CTSSWAGQNYGYTF. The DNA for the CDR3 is TGTACCAGCAGTTGGGCGGGACAAAACTATGGCTACACCTTC.

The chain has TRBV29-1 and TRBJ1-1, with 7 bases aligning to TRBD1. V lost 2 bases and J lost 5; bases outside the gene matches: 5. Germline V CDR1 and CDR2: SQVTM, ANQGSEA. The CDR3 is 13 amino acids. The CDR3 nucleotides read TGCAGCGTTGAACAGGGGGTATTTACTGAAGCTTTCTTT. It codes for CSVEQGVFTEAFF.

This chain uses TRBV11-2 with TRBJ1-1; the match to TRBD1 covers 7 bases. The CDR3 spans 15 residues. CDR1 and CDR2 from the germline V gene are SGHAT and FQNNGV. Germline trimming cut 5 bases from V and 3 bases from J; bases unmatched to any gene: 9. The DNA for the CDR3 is TGTGCCAGCAGCATATTGACAGGGTGGGACACTGAAGCTTTCTTT. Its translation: CASSILTGWDTEAFF.

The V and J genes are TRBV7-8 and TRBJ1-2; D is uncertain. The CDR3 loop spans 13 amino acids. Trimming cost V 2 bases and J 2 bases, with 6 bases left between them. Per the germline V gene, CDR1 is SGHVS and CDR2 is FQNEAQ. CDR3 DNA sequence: TGTGCCAGCAGCTTAACAGAGAACTATGGCTACACCTTC. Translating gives CASSLTENYGYTF.

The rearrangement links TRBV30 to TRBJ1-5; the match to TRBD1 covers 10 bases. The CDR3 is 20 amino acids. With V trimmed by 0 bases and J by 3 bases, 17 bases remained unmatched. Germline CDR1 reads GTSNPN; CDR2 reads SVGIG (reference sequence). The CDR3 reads CAWSVPPDRGRWAFNQPQHF. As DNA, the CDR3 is TGTGCCTGGAGTGTACCCCCGGACAGGGGGAGGTGGGCCTTCAATCAGCCCCAGCATTTT.

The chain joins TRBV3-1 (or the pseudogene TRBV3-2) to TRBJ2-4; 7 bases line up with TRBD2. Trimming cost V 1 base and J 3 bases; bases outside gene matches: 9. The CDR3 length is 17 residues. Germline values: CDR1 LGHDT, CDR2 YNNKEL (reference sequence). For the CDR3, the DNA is TGTGCCAGCAGCCAAGGAGGTCGGGGGAGGGACAAAAACATTCAGTACTTC. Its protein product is CASSQGGRGRDKNIQYF.

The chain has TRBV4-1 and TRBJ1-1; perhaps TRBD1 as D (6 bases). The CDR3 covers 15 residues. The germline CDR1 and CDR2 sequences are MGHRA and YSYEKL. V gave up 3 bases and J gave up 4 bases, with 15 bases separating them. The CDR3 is CASSQKGGGGTEAFF. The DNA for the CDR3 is TGCGCCAGCAGCCAGAAGGGGGGTGGGGGCACTGAAGCTTTCTTT.

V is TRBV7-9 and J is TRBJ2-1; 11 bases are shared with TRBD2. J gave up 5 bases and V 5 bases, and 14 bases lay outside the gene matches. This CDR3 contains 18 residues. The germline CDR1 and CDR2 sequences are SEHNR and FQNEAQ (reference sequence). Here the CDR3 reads CASSLRARTSGGHNEQFF. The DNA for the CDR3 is TGTGCCAGCAGCCTCAGGGCCCGTACTAGCGGGGGCCACAATGAGCAGTTCTTC.

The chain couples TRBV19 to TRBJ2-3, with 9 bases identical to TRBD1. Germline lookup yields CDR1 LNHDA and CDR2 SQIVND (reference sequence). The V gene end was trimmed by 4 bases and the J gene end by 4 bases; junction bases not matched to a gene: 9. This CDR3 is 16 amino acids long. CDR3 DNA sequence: TGTGCCAGTAGTAACCAAGCGGGACAGGGTTCAGATACGCAGTATTTT. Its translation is CASSNQAGQGSDTQYF.

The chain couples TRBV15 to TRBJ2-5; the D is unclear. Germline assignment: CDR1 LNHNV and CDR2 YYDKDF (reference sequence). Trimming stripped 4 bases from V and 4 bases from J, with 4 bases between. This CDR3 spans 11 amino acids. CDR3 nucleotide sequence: TGTGCCACCAGCAATGTAGAGACCCAGTACTTC. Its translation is CATSNVETQYF.

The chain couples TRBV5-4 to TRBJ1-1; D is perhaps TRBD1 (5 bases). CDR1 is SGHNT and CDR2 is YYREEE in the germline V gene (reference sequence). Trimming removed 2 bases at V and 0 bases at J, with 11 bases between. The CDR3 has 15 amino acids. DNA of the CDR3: TGTGCCAGCAGCTTCGGGACGGAAGTGAACACTGAAGCTTTCTTT. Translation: CASSFGTEVNTEAFF.

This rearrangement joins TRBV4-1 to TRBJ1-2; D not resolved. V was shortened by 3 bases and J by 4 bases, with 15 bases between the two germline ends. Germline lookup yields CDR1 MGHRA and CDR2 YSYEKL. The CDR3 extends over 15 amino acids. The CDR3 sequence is CASSHPTIGSYGYTF. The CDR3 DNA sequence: TGCGCCAGCAGCCACCCCACCATCGGGAGCTATGGCTACACCTTC.

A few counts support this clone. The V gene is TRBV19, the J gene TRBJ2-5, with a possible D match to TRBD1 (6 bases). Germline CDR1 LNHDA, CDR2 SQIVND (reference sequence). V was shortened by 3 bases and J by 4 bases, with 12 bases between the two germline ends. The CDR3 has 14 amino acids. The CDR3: CASSMSGARETQYF. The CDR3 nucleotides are TGTGCCAGTAGTATGTCAGGGGCCCGAGAGACCCAGTACTTC.